Below are 19 T cell receptor beta chains sequenced from a single sample in a study of blood T cell repertoires in COVID-19. Generated by immunoSEQ multiplex PCR, the TCRdb table keeps only in-frame clones and is missing some. Among some 310,000 clones listed, 87% were seen once. The material sequenced was peripheral blood. Receptors were obtained from a man aged 45-65 years with active or convalescent COVID-19.

In DNA form, the CDR3 reads TGCAGTGCTAGTAGGACTGACAATCAGCCCCAGCATTTT. Encoded protein: CSASRTDNQPQHF. The chain combines TRBV20-1 with TRBJ1-5; D remains ambiguous. The CDR3 spans 13 residues. Germline CDR1 and CDR2: DFQATT and SNEGSKA (reference sequence). Deletions cut 3 bases from V and 3 bases from J, with 9 bases between.

This clone appeared once. The chain is built from TRBV19 and TRBJ2-3, with 9 bases identical to TRBD2. The CDR3 is 14 residues long. The germline V gene has CDR1 LNHDA and CDR2 SQIVND (reference sequence). V shed 6 bases, J shed 6 bases, and the junction held 7 bases outside the gene matches. CDR3 coding DNA: TGTGCCAGTAGCCGGACTAGCGCTTGGGATACGCAGTATTTT. Its translation: CASSRTSAWDTQYF.

V and J are TRBV9 and TRBJ2-1; the match to TRBD2 covers 7 bases. The CDR3 contains 17 residues. Per the germline V gene, CDR1 is SGDLS and CDR2 is YYNGEE. The trim removed 0 bases at V and 2 bases at J, leaving 8 bases unmatched. CDR3 region: CASSVGSLGGTYNEQFF. Written as DNA, the CDR3 is TGTGCCAGCAGCGTAGGGAGTCTGGGGGGGACCTACAATGAGCAGTTCTTC.

To note about this clone: In the same sample, other DNA sequences code for this CDR3. V gene TRBV27 combines with J gene TRBJ2-5; D not certain. Trimming took off 3 bases at V and 0 bases at J, with 5 bases between the two ends. The CDR3 runs to 13 residues. Germline V gives CDR1 MNHEY, CDR2 SMNVEV (reference sequence). CDR3 nucleotides: TGTGCCAGCAGTTTGACATACCAAGAGACCCAGTACTTC. Translated: CASSLTYQETQYF.

V is TRBV6-2 or TRBV6-3 and J is TRBJ2-1, with 10 bases that match TRBD1. The CDR3 totals 17 residues. V trimming: 3 bases; J trimming: 6 bases; junction bases outside the gene matches: 11. Germline CDR1 and CDR2: MNHEY and SVGEGT. The CDR3 is CASSYPFGQGVVNEQFF. In DNA form, the CDR3 reads TGTGCCAGCAGTTATCCCTTCGGACAGGGGGTAGTCAATGAGCAGTTCTTC.

V usage is TRBV18 and J usage is TRBJ2-1, with TRBD2 matching 11 bases. This CDR3 spans 17 amino acids. The junction had 13 bases not matched to a gene; V was cut back by 5 bases and J by 7 bases. Germline assignment: CDR1 KGHSH and CDR2 LQKENI. In DNA form, the CDR3 reads TGTGCCAGCTCAGCTCTAGCGGGAGGCGCGATGGATAATGAGCAGTTCTTC. This codes for CASSALAGGAMDNEQFF.

Here the CDR3 reads CASSQIPGGNEKLFF. The DNA for the CDR3 is TGTGCCAGCAGCCAAATTCCCGGAGGCAATGAAAAACTGTTTTTT. This chain connects TRBV14 to TRBJ1-4; D unclear. The V gene's germline CDR1 is SGHDN and CDR2 FVKESK. This CDR3 has 15 amino acids. Between the trimmed V and J ends, which lost 2 bases and 5 bases, there was a span of 12 bases. Looking up the rest from reference TRBV14 and TRBJ1-4 gives the full variable domain: EAGVTQFPSHSVIEKGQTVTLRCDPISGHDNLYWYRRVMGKEIKFLLHFVKESKQDESGMPNNRFLAERTGGTYSTLKVQPAELEDSGVYFCASSQIPGGNEKLFFGSGTQLSVL.

The chain couples TRBV12-3 or TRBV12-4 to TRBJ2-5, with 7 bases that match TRBD2. V shed 3 bases and J 5 bases; nucleotides not matched to a gene: 0. The CDR3 has 12 residues. The CDR3 here is CASSFGGETQYF. The CDR3 DNA follows: TGTGCCAGCAGTTTCGGGGGGGAGACCCAGTACTTC.

This chain joins TRBV24-1 and TRBJ2-5, with TRBD2 matching 7 bases. This CDR3 has 15 residues. V was clipped by 5 bases and J by 0 bases; unmatched bases: 5. Germline loops: CDR1 KGHDR, CDR2 SFDVKD. The CDR3 region has the DNA TGTGCCACCAGTGGGGCGGGAGCCCACCAAGAGACCCAGTACTTC. As protein: CATSGAGAHQETQYF.

V and J are TRBV28 and TRBJ2-6; D gene unclear. The CDR3 runs to 16 residues. Per the germline V gene, CDR1 is MDHEN and CDR2 is SYDVKM. Trimming stripped 1 base from V and 1 base from J, with 8 bases between. The CDR3 nucleotides are TGTGCCAGCAGTTTATCTTCTTTTTCTGGGGCCAACGTCCTGACTTTC. Translated: CASSLSSFSGANVLTF.

The chain combines TRBV6-4 with TRBJ1-6; 7 bases are a match to TRBD1. Trimming at V came to 3 bases and at J to 7 bases, leaving 3 bases not matched to a gene. The CDR3 consists of 14 residues. The germline V gene has CDR1 MRHNA and CDR2 SNTAGT. DNA of the CDR3: TGTGCCAGCAGTGAAAGACAGGGAAATTCACCCCTCCACTTT. Residues: CASSERQGNSPLHF.

The J gene is TRBJ1-1, the V gene TRBV12-3 or TRBV12-4; D gene unclear. There are 13 residues in the CDR3. V lost 4 bases to trimming and J lost 6 bases, with 12 bases between them. The CDR3, as DNA: TGTGCCAGCAGTTCGCACGGGAGACCTGAAGCTTTCTTT. Encoded protein: CASSSHGRPEAFF.

The chain recombines TRBV28 with TRBJ2-2; maybe TRBD2 (5 bases). Trimming shortened V by 4 bases and J by 4 bases, and 16 bases separated the two germline ends. CDR3 length equals 16 residues. Germline CDR1 MDHEN, CDR2 SYDVKM. The CDR3 coding sequence is TGTGCCAGCAGTTACTCGGACCCCCGGGGCACCGGGGAGCTGTTTTTT. Its protein product is CASSYSDPRGTGELFF.

The J gene is TRBJ2-2, the V gene TRBV7-8, with D perhaps matching TRBD1 (6 bases). CDR3 length: 13 residues. Deletions cut 5 bases from V and 4 bases from J, with 8 bases between. Germline loops: CDR1 SGHVS, CDR2 FQNEAQ. Here the CDR3 reads CASSRQATGELFF. The DNA of the CDR3 is TGTGCCAGCAGCCGACAGGCCACCGGGGAGCTGTTTTTT.

The chain combines TRBV6-5 with TRBJ1-6; D might be TRBD1 (6 bases). Germline values: CDR1 MNHEY, CDR2 SVGAGI. Trimming took off 5 bases at V and 7 bases at J, with 12 bases between the two ends. The CDR3 is made up of 14 amino acids. CDR3 protein: CASSQDRGNSPLHF. DNA of the CDR3: TGTGCCAGCAGTCAGGACAGAGGGAATTCACCCCTCCACTTT.

V usage is TRBV5-3 and J usage is TRBJ1-3; unclear D gene. TRBV5-3 is annotated as an ORF whose role is uncertain. V lost 0 bases, J lost 0 bases, and 22 bases lay in between. The CDR3 runs 20 residues. CDR3 loop: CARSLDGFRPVAASGNTIYF. In DNA form, the CDR3 reads TGTGCCAGAAGCTTGGACGGGTTTAGGCCGGTAGCAGCCTCTGGAAACACCATATATTTT.

CDR3 sequence reads: CASSFSPGPDRDTEAFF. CDR3 sequence (DNA): TGTGCCAGCAGCTTCTCGCCGGGGCCCGACAGGGACACTGAAGCTTTCTTT. The chain has TRBV11-2 and TRBJ1-1; 7 nucleotides line up with TRBD1. Germline assignment: CDR1 SGHAT and CDR2 FQNNGV. This CDR3 contains 17 residues. After removal of 3 bases from V and 3 bases from J, the junction contained 13 bases not matched to a gene.

This chain links TRBV2 with TRBJ1-2; no clear D. The germline V and J ends were trimmed by 4 bases and 4 bases, with 7 bases remaining between them. CDR3 size: 12 residues. Germline-derived CDR1 and CDR2 are SNHLY and FYNNEI. The CDR3 region has the DNA TGTGCCAGCAGTGCTGAGAGCTATGGCTACACCTTC. Amino acid sequence: CASSAESYGYTF.

The V gene is TRBV5-1, the J gene TRBJ1-6; 7 nucleotides match TRBD1. The CDR3 length is 15 residues. With V trimmed by 1 base and J by 15 bases, 13 bases remained unmatched. Looked up from germline, CDR1 is SGHRS and CDR2 is YFSETQ. This chain's CDR3 is CASSLPDRESSNLHF. The CDR3 coding sequence is TGCGCCAGCAGCTTGCCCGACAGGGAGTCGAGCAACCTCCACTTT. The full variable domain, rest sourced from reference TRBV5-1 and TRBJ1-6, is KAGVTQTPRYLIKTRGQQVTLSCSPISGHRSVSWYQQTPGQGLQFLFEYFSETQRNKGNFPGRFSGRQFSNSRSEMNVSTLELGDSALYLCASSLPDRESSNLHFGNGTRLTVT.